This TCR beta chain was retrieved from a study of CD39 and CD103 CD8 tumor-infiltrating T cells. Within the sample, this clone is hyperexpanded. Patients were not receiving therapy at sample collection. Sorted CD3+CD4-CD8+CD45RA- TILs were divided into DN, SP and DP by CD39 and CD103. V gave up 4 bases and J gave up 2 bases, with 2 bases separating them. The V gene's germline CDR1 is SGHAT and CDR2 FQNNGV. The CDR3 is made up of 11 amino acids. The protocol was immunoSEQ multiplex PCR, while the TCRdb copy is restricted to in-frame clones and leaves out a portion. Of around 720 clones listed, approximately 50% are singletons.

Sequenced: CD39+ CD103+ CD8+ T cells sorted from the tumor. Noted subset: CD103+CD39+ double-positive CD45RA- CD8 T cells. The V gene is TRBV11-2, the J gene TRBJ1-2; D call uncertain. The clonotype was recovered from a human donor with head and neck squamous cell carcinoma. This chain's CDR3 is CASSSNYGYTF. The DNA for the CDR3 is TGTGCCAGCAGCTCCAACTATGGCTACACCTTC.